This T cell receptor (beta chain) emerged from a study of blood T cell repertoires in COVID-19 (dated by TCRdb to between 2020 and 2021). Notes on the research overall: Collaborator samples came from the United States, Italy and Spain and covered acute and convalescent phases of COVID-19. The material from the prospective study consisted of cDNA or gDNA derived from T cells, B-cell-depleted T cells, or PBMCs. Subjects who had been exposed to COVID-19, were actively infected with it, or had recovered from it provided the deeply sampled blood TCRbeta repertoires that made up the dataset. The repertoires were made available in a free public database intended to serve as a resource for research on the immune response to SARS-CoV-2. The samples were drawn from the first 160 participants of the ongoing ImmuneRACE study and from 1,254 subjects provided by 6 global collaborators. Nearly every sample came with metadata listing a de-identified subject ID, COVID-19 status, age in years and sex. Where available, HLA class I and class II types were obtained from metadata supplied by the sample provider rather than from assay-based typing. The paper as a whole reports these results and caveats: The quantity of clinical and demographic metadata differed by source and by participant and was supplied without curation.

On this clone: What antigen it recognizes has not been identified. One base away there is no much larger clone; base qualities are not given.

Including cysteine and phenylalanine, the CDR3 has 15 amino acids. The kept DNA is CDR3 alone, 45 bases in frame from the first base. V is pared back by 0 bases and J by 2 bases, with 9 bases lying between the germline termini. The germline V gene specifies SGDLS as CDR1 and YYNGEE as CDR2. TCRbeta CDR3 regions were amplified from genomic DNA using the immunoSEQ Assay, a bias-controlled multiplex PCR. The authors' analysis ran thus. Nucleated cell counts per sample were estimated from amplification of reference gene primers within the assay. Sequence reads were collapsed and filtered to measure the absolute abundance of every unique TCRbeta CDR3 rearrangement. Productive Simpson clonality was computed per sample as the square root of Simpson's diversity index over productive rearrangements. TCRdb took this table from immuneACCESS and kept in-frame rearrangements with V and J called. Such tables lack part of the clones; where checked against another copy, unresolved V genes explain under half of the gap, and the rest is unexplained. Clone size and the V and J calls come from that table; the DNA yielded D and trimming. The sample includes 150,000 to 200,000 clones, with approximately 89% observed a single time. The ten top clones hold just under 2.5% of the sample.

The collaborating institutions used their own protocols to collect whole blood in K2EDTA tubes. For TCRbeta analysis, collaborators shipped samples as frozen whole blood, isolated PBMCs, or DNA extracted from either of those sample types. The source material was peripheral blood. The chain joins TRBV9 to TRBJ1-3, with no reliable assignment of the D segment. The receptor was derived from a man aged 35 to 55 with active or convalescent COVID-19. The nucleotide sequence reads as follows: TGTGCCAGCAGCGTAGACCCGAGTACTGGAAACACCATATATTTT. Translated, it reads CASSVDPSTGNTIYF.